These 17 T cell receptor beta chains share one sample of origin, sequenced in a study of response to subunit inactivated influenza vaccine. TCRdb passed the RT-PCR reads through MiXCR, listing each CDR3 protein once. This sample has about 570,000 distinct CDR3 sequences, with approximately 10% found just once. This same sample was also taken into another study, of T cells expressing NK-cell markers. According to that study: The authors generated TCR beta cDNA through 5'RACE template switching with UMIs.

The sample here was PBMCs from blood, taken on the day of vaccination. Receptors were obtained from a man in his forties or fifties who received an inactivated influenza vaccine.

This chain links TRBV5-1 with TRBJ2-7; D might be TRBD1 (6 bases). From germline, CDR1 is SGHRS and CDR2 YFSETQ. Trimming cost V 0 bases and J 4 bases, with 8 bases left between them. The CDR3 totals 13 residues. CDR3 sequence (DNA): TGCGCCAGCAGCTTGGAGGACAGTTACGAGCAGTACTTC. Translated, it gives CASSLEDSYEQYF.

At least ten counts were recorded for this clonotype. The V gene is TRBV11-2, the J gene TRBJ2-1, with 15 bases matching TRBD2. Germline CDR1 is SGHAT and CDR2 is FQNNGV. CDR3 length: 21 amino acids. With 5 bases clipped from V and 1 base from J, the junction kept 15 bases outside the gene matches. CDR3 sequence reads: CASSLGTSGGPWFSSYNEQFF. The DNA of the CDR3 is TGTGCCAGCAGCCTAGGGACTAGCGGGGGGCCATGGTTTAGTTCCTACAATGAGCAGTTCTTC.

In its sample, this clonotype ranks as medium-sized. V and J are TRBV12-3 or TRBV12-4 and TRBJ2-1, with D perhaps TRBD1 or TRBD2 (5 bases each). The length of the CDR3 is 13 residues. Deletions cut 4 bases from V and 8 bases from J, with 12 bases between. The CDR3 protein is CASSWGTGDEQFF. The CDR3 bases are TGTGCCAGCAGTTGGGGGACCGGGGATGAGCAGTTCTTC.

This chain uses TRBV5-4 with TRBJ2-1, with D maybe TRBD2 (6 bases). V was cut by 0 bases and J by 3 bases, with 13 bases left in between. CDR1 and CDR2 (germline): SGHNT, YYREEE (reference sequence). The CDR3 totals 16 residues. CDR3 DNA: TGTGCCAGCAGCTTGGCCAGCGGGTTAGGCTACAATGAGCAGTTCTTC. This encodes CASSLASGLGYNEQFF.

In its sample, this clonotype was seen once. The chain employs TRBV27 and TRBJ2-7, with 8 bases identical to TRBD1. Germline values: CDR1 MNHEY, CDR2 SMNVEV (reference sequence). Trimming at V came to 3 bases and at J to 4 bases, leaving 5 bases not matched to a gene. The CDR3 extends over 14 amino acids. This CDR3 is CASSFSQGAYEQYF. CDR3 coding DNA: TGTGCCAGCAGTTTTTCCCAGGGGGCGTACGAGCAGTACTTC.

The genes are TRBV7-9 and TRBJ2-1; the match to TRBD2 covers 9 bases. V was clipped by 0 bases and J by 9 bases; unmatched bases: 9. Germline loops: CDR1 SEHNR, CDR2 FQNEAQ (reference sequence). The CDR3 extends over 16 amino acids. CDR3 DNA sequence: TGTGCCAGCAGCTTAGCGGGGGTAGCGGGAGTCGCTGAGCAGTTCTTC. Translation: CASSLAGVAGVAEQFF.

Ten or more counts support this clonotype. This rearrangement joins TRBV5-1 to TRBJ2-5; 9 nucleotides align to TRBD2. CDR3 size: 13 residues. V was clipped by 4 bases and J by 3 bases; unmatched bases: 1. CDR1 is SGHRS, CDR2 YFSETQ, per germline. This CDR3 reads CASSRLAEETQYF. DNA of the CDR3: TGCGCCAGCAGCCGACTAGCGGAAGAGACCCAGTACTTC.

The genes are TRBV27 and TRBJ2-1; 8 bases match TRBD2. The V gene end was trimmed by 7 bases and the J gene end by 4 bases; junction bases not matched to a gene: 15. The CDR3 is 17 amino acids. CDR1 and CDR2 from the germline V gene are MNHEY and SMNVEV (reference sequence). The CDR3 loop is CASKIYSGAGVYNEQFF. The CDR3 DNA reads TGTGCCAGCAAGATCTATAGCGGGGCTGGGGTATACAATGAGCAGTTCTTC.

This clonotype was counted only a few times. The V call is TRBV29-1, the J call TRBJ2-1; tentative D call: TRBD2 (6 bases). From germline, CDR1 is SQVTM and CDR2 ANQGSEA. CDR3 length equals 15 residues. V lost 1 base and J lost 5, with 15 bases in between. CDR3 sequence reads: CSVEGGGRIHNEQFF. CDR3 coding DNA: TGCAGCGTTGAAGGAGGTGGGAGGATCCACAATGAGCAGTTCTTC.

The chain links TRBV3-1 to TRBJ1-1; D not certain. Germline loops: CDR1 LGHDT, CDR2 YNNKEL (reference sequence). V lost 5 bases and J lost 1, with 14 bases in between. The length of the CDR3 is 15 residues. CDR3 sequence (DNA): TGTGCCAGCAGCTCAACGGGGTATGGGAACACTGAAGCTTTCTTT. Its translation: CASSSTGYGNTEAFF. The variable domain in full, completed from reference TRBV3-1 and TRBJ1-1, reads DTAVSQTPKYLVTQMGNDKSIKCEQNLGHDTMYWYKQDSKKFLKIMFSYNNKELIINETVPNRFSPKSPDKAHLNLHINSLELGDSAVYFCASSSTGYGNTEAFFGQGTRLTVV.

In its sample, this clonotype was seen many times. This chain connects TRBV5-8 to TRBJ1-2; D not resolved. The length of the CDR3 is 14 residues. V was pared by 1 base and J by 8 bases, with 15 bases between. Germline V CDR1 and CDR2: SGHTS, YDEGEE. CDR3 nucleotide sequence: TGTGCCAGCAGCTTGTTAAGAGTAGTCGACGGCTACACCTTC. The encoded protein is CASSLLRVVDGYTF.

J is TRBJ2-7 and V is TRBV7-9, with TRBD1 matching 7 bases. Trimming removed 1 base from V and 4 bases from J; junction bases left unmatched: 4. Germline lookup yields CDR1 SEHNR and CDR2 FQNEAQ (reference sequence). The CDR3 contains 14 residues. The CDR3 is CASSLDRGDYEQYF. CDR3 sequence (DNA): TGTGCCAGCAGCTTAGACAGGGGCGATTACGAGCAGTACTTC.

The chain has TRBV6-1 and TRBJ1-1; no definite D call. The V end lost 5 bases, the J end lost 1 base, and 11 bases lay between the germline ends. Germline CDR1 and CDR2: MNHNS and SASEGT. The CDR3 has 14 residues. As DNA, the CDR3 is TGTGCCAGCAGTCCAATAGTGGGGAACACTGAAGCTTTCTTT. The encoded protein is CASSPIVGNTEAFF.

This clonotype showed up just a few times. The CDR3 DNA follows: TGTGCCAGCAGTTTTAGGCCAAACACCGGGGAGCTGTTTTTT. This codes for CASSFRPNTGELFF. This rearrangement joins TRBV12-3 or TRBV12-4 to TRBJ2-2; D is ambiguous. The CDR3 is 14 residues long. Trimming pared 3 bases from V and 2 bases from J, leaving 7 bases between.

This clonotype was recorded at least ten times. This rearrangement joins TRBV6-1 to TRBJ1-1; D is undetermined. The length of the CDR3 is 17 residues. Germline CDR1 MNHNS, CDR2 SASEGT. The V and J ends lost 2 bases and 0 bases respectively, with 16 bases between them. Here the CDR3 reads CASSEIIVSELNTEAFF. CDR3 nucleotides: TGTGCCAGCAGTGAAATTATAGTGTCGGAATTGAACACTGAAGCTTTCTTT.

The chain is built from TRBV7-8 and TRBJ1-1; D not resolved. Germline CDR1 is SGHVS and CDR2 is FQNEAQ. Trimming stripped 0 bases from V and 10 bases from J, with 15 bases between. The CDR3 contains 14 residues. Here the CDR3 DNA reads TGTGCCAGCAGCTTAGCAGACCCACTTTCGGGAGCTTTCTTT. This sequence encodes CASSLADPLSGAFF.

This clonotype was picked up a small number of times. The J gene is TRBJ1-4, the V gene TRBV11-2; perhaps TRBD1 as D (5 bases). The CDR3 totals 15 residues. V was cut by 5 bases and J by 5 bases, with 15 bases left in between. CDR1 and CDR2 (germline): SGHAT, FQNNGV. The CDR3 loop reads CASSVDRAENEKLFF. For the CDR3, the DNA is TGTGCCAGCAGCGTTGACAGAGCCGAAAATGAAAAACTGTTTTTT.